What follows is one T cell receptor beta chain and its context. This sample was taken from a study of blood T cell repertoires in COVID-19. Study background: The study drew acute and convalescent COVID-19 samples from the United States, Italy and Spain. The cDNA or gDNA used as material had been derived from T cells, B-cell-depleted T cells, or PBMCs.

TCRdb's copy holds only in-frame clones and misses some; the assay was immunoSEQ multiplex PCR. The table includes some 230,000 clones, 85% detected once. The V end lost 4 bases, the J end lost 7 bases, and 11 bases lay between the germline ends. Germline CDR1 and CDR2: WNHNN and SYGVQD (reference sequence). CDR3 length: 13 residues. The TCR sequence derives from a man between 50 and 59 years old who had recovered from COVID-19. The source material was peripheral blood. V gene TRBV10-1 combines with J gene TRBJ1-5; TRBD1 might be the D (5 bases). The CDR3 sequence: CASSAGDGQPQHF. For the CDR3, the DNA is TGCGCCAGCAGTGCGGGGGACGGGCAGCCCCAGCATTTT.